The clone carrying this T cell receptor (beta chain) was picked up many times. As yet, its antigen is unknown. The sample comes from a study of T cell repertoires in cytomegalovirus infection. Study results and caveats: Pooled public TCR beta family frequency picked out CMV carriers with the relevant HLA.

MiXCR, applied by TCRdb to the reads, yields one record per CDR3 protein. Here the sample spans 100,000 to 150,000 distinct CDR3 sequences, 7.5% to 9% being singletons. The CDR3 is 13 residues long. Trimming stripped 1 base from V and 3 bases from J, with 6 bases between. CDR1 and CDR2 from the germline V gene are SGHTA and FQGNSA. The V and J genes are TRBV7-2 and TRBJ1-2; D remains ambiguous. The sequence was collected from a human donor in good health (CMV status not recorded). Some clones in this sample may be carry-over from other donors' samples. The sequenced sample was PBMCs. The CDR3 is CASSLGRDYGYTF. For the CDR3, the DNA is TGTGCCAGCAGCTTAGGTCGGGACTATGGCTACACCTTC.